The 25 T cell receptor beta chains given below trace back to one sample, sequenced in a study of blood T cell repertoires in COVID-19. Only in-frame clones appear in the TCRdb table, and some are missing; sequencing was by immunoSEQ multiplex PCR. The sample yields some 120,000 clones, approximately 82% seen once. Sequencing was performed on peripheral blood. These receptors all stem from a man in his 70s with active or convalescent COVID-19.

The rearrangement uses TRBV9 and TRBJ2-5, with 7 bases identical to TRBD2. Germline V CDR1 and CDR2: SGDLS, YYNGEE. The ends lost 0 bases at V and 3 bases at J; junction bases unmatched: 5. CDR3 length: 15 residues. The CDR3 loop reads CASSVDPSGEETQYF. The CDR3 DNA is TGTGCCAGCAGCGTAGATCCTAGCGGAGAAGAGACCCAGTACTTC. Based on the CDR3 plus reference TRBV9 and TRBJ2-5, the full variable domain is DSGVTQTPKHLITATGQRVTLRCSPRSGDLSVYWYQQSLDQGLQFLIQYYNGEERAKGNILERFSAQQFPDLHSELNLSSLELGDSALYFCASSVDPSGEETQYFGPGTRLLVL.

The rearrangement joins TRBV21-1 to TRBJ1-1; the D call TRBD1 from the table was never checked on the DNA. TRBV21-1 constitutes a pseudogene. The CDR3 contains 14 residues. The CDR3 loop is CASSKVAGNTEAFF. CDR3 coding DNA: TGTGCCAGCAGCAAAGTGGCAGGGAACACTGAAGCTTTCTTT.

This chain links TRBV9 with TRBJ2-3, with D possibly being TRBD2 (5 bases). The CDR3 runs to 16 residues. V was clipped by 4 bases and J by 0 bases, with 15 bases between them. Per germline, CDR1 SGDLS and CDR2 YYNGEE. The CDR3: CASSPTPRASTDTQYF. In DNA form, the CDR3 reads TGTGCCAGCAGCCCGACCCCGCGGGCCAGCACAGATACGCAGTATTTT. Looking up the rest from reference TRBV9 and TRBJ2-3 gives the full variable domain: DSGVTQTPKHLITATGQRVTLRCSPRSGDLSVYWYQQSLDQGLQFLIQYYNGEERAKGNILERFSAQQFPDLHSELNLSSLELGDSALYFCASSPTPRASTDTQYFGPGTRLTVL.

This chain joins TRBV7-2 and TRBJ1-5; 8 bases match TRBD1. The CDR3 extends over 13 amino acids. Looked up from germline, CDR1 is SGHTA and CDR2 is FQGNSA. The ends lost 4 bases at V and 7 bases at J; junction bases unmatched: 3. CDR3 region: CASSSDRGQPQHF. Written as DNA, the CDR3 is TGTGCCAGCAGCTCCGACAGGGGCCAGCCCCAGCATTTT.

The rearrangement joins TRBV7-2 to TRBJ1-5, with 10 bases lining up with TRBD1. J gave up 6 bases and V 1 base, and 6 bases lay outside the gene matches. The CDR3 covers 16 residues. Germline assignment: CDR1 SGHTA and CDR2 FQGNSA. The CDR3 reads CASSLVGQGFTQPQHF. The CDR3 DNA is TGTGCCAGCAGCTTAGTGGGACAGGGGTTTACTCAGCCCCAGCATTTT.

The chain couples TRBV6-5 to TRBJ2-7, with a tentative D call TRBD1 (5 bases). Trimming took 8 bases from V and 2 from J, leaving 19 bases between them. This CDR3 comprises 15 residues. CDR1 and CDR2 from the germline V gene are MNHEY and SVGAGI. CDR3 sequence: CASSRPLLGAYEQYF. DNA of the CDR3: TGTGCCAGCTCTCGGCCTTTATTAGGGGCCTACGAGCAGTACTTC.

The genes are TRBV27 and TRBJ2-7; 9 nucleotides align to TRBD1. The CDR3 contains 17 residues. Germline CDR1 reads MNHEY; CDR2 reads SMNVEV (reference sequence). J lost 2 bases, V lost 2 bases, and 10 bases had no gene match. As DNA, the CDR3 is TGTGCCAGCAGTTTACGCCCCCCCGGACAGGGGACCTACGAGCAGTACTTC. It specifies CASSLRPPGQGTYEQYF.

This clone was counted a few times. V usage is TRBV19 and J usage is TRBJ2-1, with D possibly matching TRBD2 (6 bases). Per germline, CDR1 LNHDA and CDR2 SQIVND (reference sequence). The germline V and J ends were trimmed by 1 base and 4 bases, with 17 bases remaining between them. The length of the CDR3 is 17 residues. This CDR3 is CASSIGGVAVGYNEQFF. CDR3 nucleotides: TGTGCCAGTAGTATAGGTGGGGTAGCGGTGGGATACAATGAGCAGTTCTTC.

The V call is TRBV7-6, the J call TRBJ2-7; TRBD1 matches at 9 bases. With V trimmed by 1 base and J by 3 bases, 1 base remained unmatched. Germline V CDR1 and CDR2: SGHVS, FNYEAQ. This CDR3 region has 14 residues. The CDR3: CASSLGGQGYEQYF. Written as DNA, the CDR3 is TGTGCCAGCAGCTTAGGGGGACAGGGCTACGAGCAGTACTTC.

This clone was seen just once. The V gene is TRBV5-4, the J gene TRBJ2-7; no firm D call. This CDR3 comprises 14 residues. The germline CDR1 and CDR2 sequences are SGHNT and YYREEE (reference sequence). Trimming removed 7 bases from V and 0 bases from J, with 14 bases in between. CDR3 sequence reads: CASLPGPSSYEQYF. CDR3 in DNA: TGTGCCAGCCTGCCGGGTCCGAGCTCCTACGAGCAGTACTTC.

J is TRBJ1-1 and V is TRBV4-3; D call uncertain. V lost 0 bases and J 4 bases, leaving 6 bases between the germline ends. The CDR3 has 13 residues. Germline-derived CDR1 and CDR2 are LGHNA and YSLEER. The CDR3 protein is CASSQDSGTEAFF. The DNA of the CDR3 is TGCGCCAGCAGCCAAGACAGCGGCACTGAAGCTTTCTTT.

The chain uses TRBV28 and TRBJ2-5; the D gene is possibly TRBD1 (6 bases). V lost 0 bases and J 1 base, leaving 6 bases between the germline ends. The CDR3 contains 14 residues. Per the germline V gene, CDR1 is MDHEN and CDR2 is SYDVKM. In DNA, the CDR3 is TGTGCCAGCAGTTTATGGGACAGCCAAGAGACCCAGTACTTC. Residues: CASSLWDSQETQYF.

The gene calls are TRBV27 and TRBJ2-3; no firm D call. With 6 bases removed from V and 6 bases from J, the gap between germline ends came to 16 bases. The CDR3 spans 14 residues. Germline V lookup: CDR1 MNHEY, CDR2 SMNVEV (reference sequence). CDR3 region: CASRQDSVSDTQYF. CDR3 DNA sequence: TGTGCCAGCAGACAAGACTCAGTTTCCGATACGCAGTATTTT.

With respect to this clone: The junction departs from the called germline gene at one end, perhaps through a read error. This chain uses TRBV6-2 or TRBV6-3 with TRBJ1-6; 8 nucleotides line up with TRBD1. Germline CDR1 and CDR2: MNHEY and SVGEGT. The CDR3 runs 15 residues. The CDR3 region has the DNA TGTGCCGGCAGCCAGGGACAGGCCCAGAATTCACCCCTCCACTTT. As protein: CAGSQGQAQNSPLHF.

The rearrangement uses TRBV2 and TRBJ1-5; no clear D. Germline values: CDR1 SNHLY, CDR2 FYNNEI. CDR3 size: 13 residues. Trimming stripped 6 bases from V and 5 bases from J, with 11 bases between. As DNA, the CDR3 is TGTGCCAGCAGGGCGGAGAAGGATCAGCCCCAGCATTTT. Its protein is CASRAEKDQPQHF.

The J gene is TRBJ1-2, the V gene TRBV15, with 10 bases aligning to TRBD1. After removal of 4 bases from V and 5 bases from J, the junction contained 7 bases not matched to a gene. The CDR3 covers 15 residues. Looked up from germline, CDR1 is LNHNV and CDR2 is YYDKDF (reference sequence). This CDR3 is CATSTIDRGPYGYTF. The CDR3, as DNA: TGTGCCACCAGCACAATAGACAGGGGGCCATATGGCTACACCTTC.

The V gene is TRBV6-6, the J gene TRBJ1-2; TRBD1 matches at 9 bases. The V and J ends lost 5 bases and 4 bases, in that order; junction bases with no gene match: 5. There are 14 residues in the CDR3. CDR1 is MNHNY and CDR2 is SVGAGI in the germline V gene (reference sequence). CDR3 in amino acids: CASSGQGRSYGYTF. The DNA for the CDR3 is TGTGCCAGCAGTGGACAGGGGAGGTCCTATGGCTACACCTTC.

As for this clone: The same CDR3 arises from other DNA sequences in this sample as well. The V gene is TRBV7-3, the J gene TRBJ2-5, with D tentatively TRBD2 (7 bases). Looked up from germline, CDR1 is SGHTA and CDR2 is FQGTGA. The CDR3 extends over 19 amino acids. With 1 base removed from V and 4 bases from J, the gap between germline ends came to 25 bases. CDR3 DNA sequence: TGTGCCAGCAGCTTAAGACCACCGGAGGGGGGGGGCCTGGCAGAGACCCAGTACTTC. Amino acids: CASSLRPPEGGGLAETQYF.

This clone was recorded a few times. The chain uses TRBV6-5 and TRBJ1-6; a weak D match, TRBD1 (6 bases). This CDR3 comprises 16 residues. V lost 0 bases and J lost 3, with 9 bases in between. Germline lookup yields CDR1 MNHEY and CDR2 SVGAGI. CDR3 region: CASSYSAQGYNSPLHF. The CDR3 nucleotides read TGTGCCAGCAGTTACTCTGCACAGGGCTATAATTCACCCCTCCACTTT.

The chain carries TRBV5-1 and TRBJ2-2, with D perhaps matching TRBD1 (5 bases). The CDR3 has 15 amino acids. The V end was cut by 3 bases, the J end by 1 base, with 10 bases between. Germline CDR1 reads SGHRS; CDR2 reads YFSETQ. CDR3: CASSSGHKNTGELFF. The CDR3 DNA is TGCGCCAGCAGCTCCGGACATAAGAACACCGGGGAGCTGTTTTTT.

This chain links TRBV10-2 with TRBJ2-7; the D is unclear. Trimming shortened V by 4 bases and J by 5 bases, and 9 bases separated the two germline ends. CDR1 and CDR2 (germline): WSHSY, SAAADI. CDR3 length: 12 amino acids. CDR3 in amino acids: CASSAVRHEQYF. CDR3 nucleotide sequence: TGCGCCAGCAGTGCGGTTCGCCACGAGCAGTACTTC.

This chain connects TRBV6-5 to TRBJ2-2, with 8 bases lining up with TRBD2. CDR1 is MNHEY, CDR2 SVGAGI, per germline. The CDR3 runs 11 residues. The DNA of the CDR3 is TGTGCAGAGCGGGAGACCGGGGAGCTGTTTTTT. Its translation is CAERETGELFF.

The chain carries TRBV12-3 or TRBV12-4 and TRBJ2-7, with 7 bases matching TRBD1. With V trimmed by 6 bases and J by 4 bases, 3 bases remained unmatched. The CDR3 contains 12 residues. Here the CDR3 reads CASRQGWYEQYF. The CDR3 nucleotides read TGTGCCAGCAGACAGGGGTGGTACGAGCAGTACTTC.

J is TRBJ2-3 and V is TRBV5-1, with 7 bases lining up with TRBD1. From germline, CDR1 is SGHRS and CDR2 YFSETQ. The CDR3 spans 15 residues. Trimming removed 5 bases from V and 2 bases from J; junction bases left unmatched: 8. The CDR3 reads CASRPPGQPTDTQYF. CDR3 coding DNA: TGCGCCAGCAGACCCCCGGGACAGCCCACAGATACGCAGTATTTT.

The chain couples TRBV30 to TRBJ2-3; 7 bases are a match to TRBD2. This CDR3 comprises 13 residues. The J segment lost 0 bases and the V segment lost 3 bases, leaving 0 bases of the junction unmatched. In germline, CDR1 is GTSNPN, CDR2 SVGIG (reference sequence). The DNA for the CDR3 is TGTGCCTGGAGGCGGGGGAGCACAGATACGCAGTATTTT. This sequence encodes CAWRRGSTDTQYF.